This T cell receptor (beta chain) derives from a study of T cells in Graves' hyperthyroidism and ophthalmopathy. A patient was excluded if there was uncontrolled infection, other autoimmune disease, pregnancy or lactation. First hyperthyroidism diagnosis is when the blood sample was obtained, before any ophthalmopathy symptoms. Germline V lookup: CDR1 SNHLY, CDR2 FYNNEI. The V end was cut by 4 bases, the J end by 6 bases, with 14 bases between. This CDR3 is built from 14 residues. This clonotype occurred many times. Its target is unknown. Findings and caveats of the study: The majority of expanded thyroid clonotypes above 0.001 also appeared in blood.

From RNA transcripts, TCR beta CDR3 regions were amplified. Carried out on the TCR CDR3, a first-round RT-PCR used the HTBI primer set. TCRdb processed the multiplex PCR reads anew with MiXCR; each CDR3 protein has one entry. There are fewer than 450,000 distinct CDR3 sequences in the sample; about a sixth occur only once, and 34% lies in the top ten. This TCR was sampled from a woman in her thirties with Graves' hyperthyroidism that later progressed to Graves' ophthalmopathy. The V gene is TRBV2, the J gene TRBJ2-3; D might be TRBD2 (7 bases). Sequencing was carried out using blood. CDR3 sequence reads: CASSAGGPTDTQYF. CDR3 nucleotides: TGTGCCAGCAGTGCGGGGGGCCCTACTGATACGCAGTATTTT.